Listed below are T cell receptor beta chains from one sample, sequenced in a study of CD8+ T cells in alopecia areata. The method was immunoSEQ multiplex PCR; TCRdb's version includes in-frame clones alone and lacks a portion of them. Here the sample spans roughly 150,000 clones, 87% being singletons. This sample comprised CD8+ T cells sorted from blood, obtained at week 0. The receptors stem from a human donor with alopecia areata. Each CDR3 is given with its conserved first and last residue. Size is omitted from some rows. Given values are once, few, many or a class for expanded clones.

once	TRBJ1-1	TRBV30	CAWRKGNRLNTEAFF
NA	TRBJ1-5	TRBV4-1	CASSQEEKNSYSNQPQHF
NA	TRBJ2-7	TRBV5-6	CASSFGQSYEQYF
NA	TRBJ2-7	TRBV11-2	CASRAGSDLYEQYF
once	TRBJ1-1	TRBV18	CASSPDTRNTEAFF
NA	TRBJ2-7	TRBV30	CAWGTGRYEQYF
NA	TRBJ2-1	TRBV30	CAWTLTGEASFF
NA	TRBJ2-1	TRBV29-1	CSVEGTGGYNEQFF
NA	TRBJ2-7	TRBV4-1	CASSQTGSSYEQYF
once	TRBJ1-1	TRBV10-2	CASSESSFTEAFF
NA	TRBJ2-5	TRBV6-1	CASSPRLAGGETQYF
NA	TRBJ1-5	TRBV5-1	CASSPGYNQPQHF
NA	TRBJ1-5	TRBV27	CASSERQRGQPQHF
NA	TRBJ2-7	TRBV7-9	CASSPGTMNEQYF
once	TRBJ2-1	TRBV27	CASSLSADRDEQFF
NA	TRBJ1-2	TRBV5-4	CASSGTDSYYGYTF
once	TRBJ1-5	TRBV6-5	CASSYSSPNQPQHF
NA	TRBJ2-1	TRBV6-6	CASSYRDGYNEQFF
NA	TRBJ2-7	TRBV27	CASSLLRGTGVYEQYF
NA	TRBJ1-5	TRBV4-1	CASSQATSGGQPQHF
NA	TRBJ2-7	TRBV7-9	CASSLAGQGPYEQYF
NA	TRBJ2-7	TRBV4-2	CASSQEASGVEYEQYF
NA	TRBJ2-4	TRBV7-6	CASSPDPGDPNIQYF
once	TRBJ2-2	TRBV27	CASSFTPTGELFF
NA	TRBJ1-5	TRBV2	CASSTGQGNQPQHF
few	TRBJ2-1	TRBV29-1	CSVEPGLARNEQFF
NA	TRBJ1-1	TRBV29-1	CSDSNTEAFF
NA	TRBJ2-5	TRBV6-6	CASSYEGRPETQYF
NA	TRBJ2-3	TRBV5-1	CASSEVDFGTDTQYF
NA	TRBJ1-5	TRBV2	CASSTYVADSNQPQHF
NA	TRBJ2-1	TRBV9	CASSGRPYSYNEQFF
NA	TRBJ2-1	TRBV7-3	CASSPDPASGRANEQFF
NA	TRBJ2-1	TRBV11-2	CASSYGLAGGLGNEQFF
once	TRBJ1-1	TRBV5-1	CASSFVSDGRTEAFF
once	TRBJ1-1	TRBV10-3	CAISEILNTEAFF
NA	TRBJ2-3	TRBV4-1	CASSQGQGGADTQYF
NA	TRBJ2-7	TRBV7-6	CASSSGLEQYF
NA	TRBJ2-1	TRBV19	CASSIVNEQFF
NA	TRBJ1-2	TRBV27	CASSWTGGGYGYTF
NA	TRBJ2-3	TRBV10-3	CAISESSDTQYF
NA	TRBJ2-6	TRBV27	CASSLISPTGVGANVLTF
NA	TRBJ2-2	TRBV7-8	CASSLARVRQLVSELFF
NA	TRBJ2-7	TRBV4-1	CASSQGVHEQYF
once	TRBJ2-3	TRBV29-1	CSALAVLRDTQYF
NA	TRBJ2-2	TRBV9	CASSVGGDVYTGELFF
NA	TRBJ2-6	TRBV5-5	CASSPVNSGANVLTF
NA	TRBJ2-4	TRBV6-5	CASSLVQGQNIQYF
NA	TRBJ2-7	TRBV27	CASSLGGNSYEQYF
NA	TRBJ1-1	TRBV6-6	CASSGGTAPEAFF
NA	TRBJ2-4	TRBV4-1	CASSQDWLPGGVLAKNIQYF
NA	TRBJ1-3	TRBV7-8	CASSPIWGTGGFYGNTIYF
NA	TRBJ2-1	TRBV11-2	CASSFGGPVHEQFF
NA	TRBJ1-1	TRBV29-1	CSVDGRGLTEAFF
NA	TRBJ1-5	TRBV2	CASSDRDRSNQPQHF
once	TRBJ2-1	TRBV4-1	CASSQEGREGYNEQFF